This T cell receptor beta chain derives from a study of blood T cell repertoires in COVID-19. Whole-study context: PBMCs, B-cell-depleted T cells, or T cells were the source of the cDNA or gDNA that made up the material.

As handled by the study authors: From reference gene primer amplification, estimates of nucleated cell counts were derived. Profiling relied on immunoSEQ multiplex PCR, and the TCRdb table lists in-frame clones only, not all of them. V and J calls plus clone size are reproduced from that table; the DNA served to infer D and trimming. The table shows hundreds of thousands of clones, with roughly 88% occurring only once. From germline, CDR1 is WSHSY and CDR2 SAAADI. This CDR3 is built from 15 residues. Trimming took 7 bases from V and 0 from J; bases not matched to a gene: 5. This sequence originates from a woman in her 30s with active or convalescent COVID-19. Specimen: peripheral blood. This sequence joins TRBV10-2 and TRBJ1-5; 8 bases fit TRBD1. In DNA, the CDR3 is TGCGCCAGCAAAGAGACAGGGGATAGCAATCAGCCCCAGCATTTT. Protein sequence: CASKETGDSNQPQHF.